The 5 T cell receptor beta chains below all came from one sample that was sequenced in a study of blood T cell repertoires in COVID-19. The data were produced by immunoSEQ multiplex PCR, yet TCRdb's version contains in-frame clones alone and is incomplete. The sample carries some 360,000 clones, roughly nine tenths recorded once. The specimen sequenced was peripheral blood. The origin of the receptors is a woman aged 55 to 70 with COVID-19, enrolled during active disease.

J is TRBJ1-2 and V is TRBV5-1; D not resolved. CDR1 is SGHRS, CDR2 YFSETQ, per germline. This CDR3 is 13 amino acids long. V was pared by 2 bases and J by 4 bases, with 9 bases between. The CDR3 sequence is CASSFGEVYGYTF. The CDR3 nucleotides read TGCGCCAGCAGCTTCGGGGAGGTCTATGGCTACACCTTC.

The CDR3 DNA reads TGTGCCAGCAGTCGACAGGGGGTGAATGGCTACACCTTC. It translates to CASSRQGVNGYTF. This chain joins TRBV2 and TRBJ1-2; 9 bases map to TRBD1. The CDR3 runs to 13 residues. CDR1 SNHLY and CDR2 FYNNEI come from the germline V gene. The J segment lost 6 bases and the V segment lost 5 bases, leaving 4 bases of the junction unmatched. The complete variable domain, with remaining parts taken from reference TRBV2 and TRBJ1-2, reads EPEVTQTPSHQVTQMGQEVILRCVPISNHLYFYWYRQILGQKVEFLVSFYNNEISEKSEIFDDQFSVERPDGSNFTLKIRSTKLEDSAMYFCASSRQGVNGYTFGSGTRLTVV.

The chain is built from TRBV5-6 and TRBJ1-5; D is undetermined. V was trimmed by 5 bases and J by 0 bases, leaving 15 bases between them. The germline gives CDR1 SGHDT, CDR2 YYEEEE. The CDR3 is made up of 16 amino acids. CDR3: CASSRAGSYSNQPQHF. In DNA form, the CDR3 reads TGTGCCAGCAGTCGTGCCGGGAGCTATAGCAATCAGCCCCAGCATTTT.

V usage is TRBV18 and J usage is TRBJ2-7; 10 bases align to TRBD1. The CDR3 consists of 15 residues. J gave up 2 bases and V 4 bases, and 5 bases lay outside the gene matches. Germline assignment: CDR1 KGHSH and CDR2 LQKENI. CDR3: CASSRSGTGAYEQYF. The CDR3 DNA reads as TGTGCCAGCTCACGCTCCGGGACAGGGGCCTACGAGCAGTACTTC.

This rearrangement joins TRBV12-5 to TRBJ1-1; maybe TRBD1 (5 bases). Germline loops: CDR1 LGHNT, CDR2 FRNRAP. There are 17 residues in the CDR3. Trimming removed 5 bases at V and 1 base at J, with 20 bases between. The CDR3 spells CASGPDRGRPKNTEAFF. The CDR3 coding sequence is TGTGCTAGTGGTCCCGATAGGGGCAGGCCTAAGAACACTGAAGCTTTCTTT.